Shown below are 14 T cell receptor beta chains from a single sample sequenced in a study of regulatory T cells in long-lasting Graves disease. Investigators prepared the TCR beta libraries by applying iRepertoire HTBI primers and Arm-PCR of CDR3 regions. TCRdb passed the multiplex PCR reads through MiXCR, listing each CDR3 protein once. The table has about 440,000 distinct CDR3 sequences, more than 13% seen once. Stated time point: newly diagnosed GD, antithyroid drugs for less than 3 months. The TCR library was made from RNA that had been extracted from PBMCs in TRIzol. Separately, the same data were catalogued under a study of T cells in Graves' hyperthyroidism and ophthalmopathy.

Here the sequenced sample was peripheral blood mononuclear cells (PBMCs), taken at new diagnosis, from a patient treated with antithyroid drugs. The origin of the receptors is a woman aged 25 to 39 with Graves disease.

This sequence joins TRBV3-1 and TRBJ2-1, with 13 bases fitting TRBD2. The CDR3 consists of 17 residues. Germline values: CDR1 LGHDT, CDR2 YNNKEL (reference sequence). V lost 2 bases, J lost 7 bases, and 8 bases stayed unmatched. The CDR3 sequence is CASSQQRLAGGKNEQFF. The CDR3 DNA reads TGTGCCAGCAGCCAACAAAGACTAGCGGGAGGAAAGAATGAGCAGTTCTTC.

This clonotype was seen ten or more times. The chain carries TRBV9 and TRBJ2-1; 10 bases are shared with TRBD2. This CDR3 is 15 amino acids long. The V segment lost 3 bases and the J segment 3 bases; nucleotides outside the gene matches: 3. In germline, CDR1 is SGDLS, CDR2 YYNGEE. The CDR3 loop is CASSGGLANYNEQFF. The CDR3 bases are TGTGCCAGCAGCGGGGGACTAGCGAACTACAATGAGCAGTTCTTC.

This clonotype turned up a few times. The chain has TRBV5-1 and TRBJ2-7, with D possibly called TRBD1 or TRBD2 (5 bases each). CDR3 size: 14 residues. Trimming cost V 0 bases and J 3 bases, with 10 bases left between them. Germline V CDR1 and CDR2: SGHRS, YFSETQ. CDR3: CASSLAGTRYEQYF. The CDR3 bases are TGCGCCAGCAGCTTGGCCGGGACCCGCTACGAGCAGTACTTC.

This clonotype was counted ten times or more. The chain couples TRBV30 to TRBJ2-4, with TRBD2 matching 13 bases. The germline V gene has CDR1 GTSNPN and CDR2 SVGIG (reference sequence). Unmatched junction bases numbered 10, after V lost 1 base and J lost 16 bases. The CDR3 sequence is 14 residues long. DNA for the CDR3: TGTGCCTGGAGTGAGGGACTAGCGGGGTCTACGATCTACTTC. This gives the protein CAWSEGLAGSTIYF.

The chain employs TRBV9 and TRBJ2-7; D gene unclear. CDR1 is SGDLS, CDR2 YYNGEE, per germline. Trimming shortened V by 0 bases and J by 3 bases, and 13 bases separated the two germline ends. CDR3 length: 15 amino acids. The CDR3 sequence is CASSVGTGENYEQYF. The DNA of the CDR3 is TGTGCCAGCAGCGTAGGTACTGGGGAAAACTACGAGCAGTACTTC.

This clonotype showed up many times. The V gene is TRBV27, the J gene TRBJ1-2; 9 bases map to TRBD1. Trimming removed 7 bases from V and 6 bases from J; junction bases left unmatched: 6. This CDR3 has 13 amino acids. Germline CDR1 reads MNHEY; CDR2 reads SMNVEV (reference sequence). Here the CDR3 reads CASKGQGPDGYTF. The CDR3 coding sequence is TGTGCCAGCAAGGGACAGGGCCCTGATGGCTACACCTTC.

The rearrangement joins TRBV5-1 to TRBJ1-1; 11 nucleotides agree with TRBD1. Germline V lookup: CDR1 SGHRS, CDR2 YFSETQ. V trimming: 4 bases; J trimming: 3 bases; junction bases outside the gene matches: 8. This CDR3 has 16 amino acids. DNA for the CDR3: TGCGCCAGCAGCACCGGACAGGGGGCTGTGGACACTGAAGCTTTCTTT. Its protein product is CASSTGQGAVDTEAFF.

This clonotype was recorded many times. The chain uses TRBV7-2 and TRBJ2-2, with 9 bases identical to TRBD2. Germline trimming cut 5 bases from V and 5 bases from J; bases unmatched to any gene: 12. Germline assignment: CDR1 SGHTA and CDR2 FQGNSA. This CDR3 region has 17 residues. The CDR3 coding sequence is TGTGCCAGCAGCAAGAGCGTAGCGGGAGTGGAGACCGGGGAGCTGTTTTTT. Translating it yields CASSKSVAGVETGELFF.

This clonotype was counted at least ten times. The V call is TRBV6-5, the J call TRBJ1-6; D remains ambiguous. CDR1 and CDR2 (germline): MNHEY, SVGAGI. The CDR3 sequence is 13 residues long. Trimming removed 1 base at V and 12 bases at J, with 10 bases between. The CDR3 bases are TGTGCCAGCAGTTACTGGCGCGACCAACCCCTCCACTTT. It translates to CASSYWRDQPLHF.

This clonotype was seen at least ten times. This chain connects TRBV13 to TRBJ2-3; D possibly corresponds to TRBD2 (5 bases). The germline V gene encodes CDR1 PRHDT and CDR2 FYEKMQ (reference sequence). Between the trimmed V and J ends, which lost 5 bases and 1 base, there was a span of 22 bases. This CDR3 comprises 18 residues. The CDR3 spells CASSLRVGWEIRTDTQYF. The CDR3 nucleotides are TGTGCCAGCAGCCTTCGAGTGGGTTGGGAGATTCGCACAGATACGCAGTATTTT.

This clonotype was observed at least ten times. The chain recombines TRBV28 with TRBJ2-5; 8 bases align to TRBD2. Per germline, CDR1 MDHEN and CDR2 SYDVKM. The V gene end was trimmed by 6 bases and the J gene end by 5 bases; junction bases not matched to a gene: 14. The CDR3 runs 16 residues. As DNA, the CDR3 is TGTGCCAGCAGCCCCGGGGGGGGGCATGGGCGGGAGACCCAGTACTTC. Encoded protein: CASSPGGGHGRETQYF.

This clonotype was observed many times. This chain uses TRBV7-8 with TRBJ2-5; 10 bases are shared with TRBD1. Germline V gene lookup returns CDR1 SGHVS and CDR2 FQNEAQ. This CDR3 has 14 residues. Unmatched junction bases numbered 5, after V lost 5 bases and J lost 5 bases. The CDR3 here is CASSTRTGGETQYF. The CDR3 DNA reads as TGTGCCAGCAGCACCCGGACAGGGGGGGAGACCCAGTACTTC.

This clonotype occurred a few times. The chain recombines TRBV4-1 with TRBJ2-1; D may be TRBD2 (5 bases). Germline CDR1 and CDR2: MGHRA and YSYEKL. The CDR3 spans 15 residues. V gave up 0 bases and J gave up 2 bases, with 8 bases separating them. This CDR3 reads CASSQDDYAYNEQFF. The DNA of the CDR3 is TGCGCCAGCAGCCAAGATGACTACGCCTACAATGAGCAGTTCTTC.

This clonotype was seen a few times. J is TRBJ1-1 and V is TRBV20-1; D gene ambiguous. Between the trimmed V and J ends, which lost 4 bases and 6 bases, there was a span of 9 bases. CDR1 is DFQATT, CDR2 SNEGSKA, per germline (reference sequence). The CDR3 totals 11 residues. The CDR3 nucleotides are TGCAGTGCTACCTGGGCGGCTGAAGCTTTCTTT. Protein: CSATWAAEAFF.